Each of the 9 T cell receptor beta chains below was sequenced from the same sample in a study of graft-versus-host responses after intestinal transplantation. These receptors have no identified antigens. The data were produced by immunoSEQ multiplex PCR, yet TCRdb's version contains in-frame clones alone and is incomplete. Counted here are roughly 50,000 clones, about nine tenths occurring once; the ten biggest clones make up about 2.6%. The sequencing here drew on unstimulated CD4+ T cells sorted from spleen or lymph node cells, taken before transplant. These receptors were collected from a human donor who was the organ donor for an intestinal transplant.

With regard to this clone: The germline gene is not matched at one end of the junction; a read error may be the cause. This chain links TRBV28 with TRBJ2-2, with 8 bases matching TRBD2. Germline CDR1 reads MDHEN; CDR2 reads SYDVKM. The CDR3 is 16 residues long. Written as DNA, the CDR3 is TGTGCCAGCAGTTTAAGGAGCGGGAGCGTCACCAGGGAGCTGTTTTTT. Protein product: CASSLRSGSVTRELFF.

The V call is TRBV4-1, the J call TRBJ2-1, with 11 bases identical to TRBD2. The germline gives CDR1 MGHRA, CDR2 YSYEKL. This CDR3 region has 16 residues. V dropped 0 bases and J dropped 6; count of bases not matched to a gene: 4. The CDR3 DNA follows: TGCGCCAGCAGCCAAGAGAAACTAGCGGGAGTCAATGAGCAGTTCTTC. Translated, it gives CASSQEKLAGVNEQFF.

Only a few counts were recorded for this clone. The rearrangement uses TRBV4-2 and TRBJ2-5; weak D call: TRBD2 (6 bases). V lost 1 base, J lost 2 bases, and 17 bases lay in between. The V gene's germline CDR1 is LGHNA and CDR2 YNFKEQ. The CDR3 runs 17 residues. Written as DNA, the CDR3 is TGTGCCAGCAGCCAAGGCGGGGCTAGTGCGGCGCAAGAGACCCAGTACTTC. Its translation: CASSQGGASAAQETQYF.

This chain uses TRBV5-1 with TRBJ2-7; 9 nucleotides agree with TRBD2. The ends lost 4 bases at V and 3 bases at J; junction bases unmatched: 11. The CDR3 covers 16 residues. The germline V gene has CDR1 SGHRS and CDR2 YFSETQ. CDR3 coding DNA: TGCGCCAGCAGCGGGGGGGCTAGCGGGGAGATCTACGAGCAGTACTTC. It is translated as CASSGGASGEIYEQYF.

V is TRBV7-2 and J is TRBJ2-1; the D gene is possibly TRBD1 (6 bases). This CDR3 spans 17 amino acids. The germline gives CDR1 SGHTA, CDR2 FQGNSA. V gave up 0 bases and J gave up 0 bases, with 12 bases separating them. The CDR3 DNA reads TGTGCCAGCAGCTTAGCGGGGGCCACGAGCTCCTACAATGAGCAGTTCTTC. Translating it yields CASSLAGATSSYNEQFF.

CDR3 in DNA: TGTGCCAGCAGCTTAACTAGGGTTAATGAGCAGTTCTTC. Translation: CASSLTRVNEQFF. The chain couples TRBV7-3 to TRBJ2-1; D uncertain. Per germline, CDR1 SGHTA and CDR2 FQGTGA. CDR3 length: 13 residues. Trimming took off 0 bases at V and 7 bases at J, with 7 bases between the two ends.

The CDR3 spells CASSLVGLAGGLYF. In DNA, the CDR3 is TGTGCCAGCAGCTTAGTGGGACTAGCGGGAGGGTTGTACTTC. The chain recombines TRBV7-8 with TRBJ2-7, with 16 bases aligning to TRBD2. This CDR3 comprises 14 residues. From germline, CDR1 is SGHVS and CDR2 FQNEAQ. The ends lost 1 base at V and 12 bases at J; junction bases unmatched: 3.

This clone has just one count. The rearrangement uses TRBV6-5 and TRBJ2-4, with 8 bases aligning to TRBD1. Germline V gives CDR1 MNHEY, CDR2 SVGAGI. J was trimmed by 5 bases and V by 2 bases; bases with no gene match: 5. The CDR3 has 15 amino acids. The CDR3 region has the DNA TGTGCCAGCAGTTACGCCGGGACAGGTCAAAACATTCAGTACTTC. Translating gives CASSYAGTGQNIQYF.

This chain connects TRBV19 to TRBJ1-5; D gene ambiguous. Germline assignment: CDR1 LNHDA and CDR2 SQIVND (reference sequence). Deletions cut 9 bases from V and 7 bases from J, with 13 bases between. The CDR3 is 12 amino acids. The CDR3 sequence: CASRRGGQPQHF. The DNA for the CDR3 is TGTGCCAGCCGGCGGGGAGGCCAGCCCCAGCATTTT. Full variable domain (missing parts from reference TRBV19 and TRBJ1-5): DGGITQSPKYLFRKEGQNVTLSCEQNLNHDAMYWYRQDPGQGLRLIYYSQIVNDFQKGDIAEGYSVSREKKESFPLTVTSAQKNPTAFYLCASRRGGQPQHFGDGTRLSIL.